The clone carrying this T cell receptor (beta chain) was recorded a few times. This entry belongs to a study of cytomegalovirus exposure and HLA in healthy donors. Healthy bone marrow donors made up the cohort. PCR was performed using 60 Vbeta and 13 Jbeta primers. The method was immunoSEQ multiplex PCR; TCRdb's version includes in-frame clones alone and lacks a portion of them. Found here are approximately 160,000 clones, about 68% of them singletons; the top ten hold 1.3% to 1.5%. The clonotype originates from a man younger than 35 in good health and CMV-seronegative. The sample consisted of PBMCs.

CDR3 nucleotides: TGTGCCAGCAGAGACCTTACGGGAAACACTGAAGCTTTCTTT. It specifies CASRDLTGNTEAFF. The rearrangement uses TRBV6-5 and TRBJ1-1; D unclear. The CDR3 is 14 residues long. The germline CDR1 and CDR2 sequences are MNHEY and SVGAGI. Trimming cost V 6 bases and J 2 bases, with 13 bases left between them.